The 13 T cell receptor beta chains below come from one sample, sequenced in a study of cytomegalovirus exposure and HLA in healthy donors. It was with 60 Vbeta and 13 Jbeta primers that the PCR ran. Some clones are missing from TCRdb's copy, which holds only in-frame ones; the method was immunoSEQ multiplex PCR. The profile covers 90,000 to 130,000 clones, with about 86% appearing a single time and 1.5% to 2% taken by the ten largest. Sequencing was performed on PBMCs. The receptors here all came from a man aged 35 to 55 in good health and CMV-seronegative.

This clone was seen just once. The chain combines TRBV4-1 with TRBJ1-2; perhaps TRBD1 as D (6 bases). This CDR3 contains 16 residues. The germline V gene encodes CDR1 MGHRA and CDR2 YSYEKL. Deletions cut 6 bases from V and 0 bases from J, with 17 bases between. CDR3 nucleotide sequence: TGCGCCAGCAGTCCTTCCGGGACAACGCCTAACTATGGCTACACCTTC. Translating it yields CASSPSGTTPNYGYTF.

There are a few counts of this clone. J is TRBJ2-4 and V is TRBV2; D might be TRBD2 (5 bases). The germline V gene encodes CDR1 SNHLY and CDR2 FYNNEI. V was pared by 2 bases and J by 9 bases, with 14 bases between. The CDR3 loop spans 14 amino acids. CDR3 sequence: CASSEKWEGGIQYF. The CDR3 DNA reads as TGTGCCAGCAGTGAAAAATGGGAAGGAGGCATTCAGTACTTC. Filled out from reference TRBV2 and TRBJ2-4, the complete variable domain reads EPEVTQTPSHQVTQMGQEVILRCVPISNHLYFYWYRQILGQKVEFLVSFYNNEISEKSEIFDDQFSVERPDGSNFTLKIRSTKLEDSAMYFCASSEKWEGGIQYFGAGTRLSVL.

Notes on this clone: Its ends do not fully match the called genes, so a read error is possible. The chain joins TRBV2 to TRBJ2-5, with a possible D match to TRBD2 (5 bases). The CDR3 spans 15 residues. Germline CDR1 SNHLY, CDR2 FYNNEI. The CDR3 spells CASRERTGAQEAQYF. The CDR3 region has the DNA TGTGCCAGCAGGGAAAGGACTGGAGCACAAGAGGCCCAGTACTTC.

The chain employs TRBV6-5 and TRBJ1-1; D might be TRBD1 (6 bases). V was clipped by 6 bases and J by 3 bases, with 17 bases between them. The CDR3 has 15 residues. Germline loops: CDR1 MNHEY, CDR2 SVGAGI. CDR3 residues: CASRYTGPADTEAFF. CDR3 sequence (DNA): TGTGCCAGCAGATATACAGGGCCGGCGGACACTGAAGCTTTCTTT.

The rearrangement uses TRBV5-7 and TRBJ1-5; D remains ambiguous. TRBV5-7 is annotated as an ORF whose role is uncertain. The CDR3 extends over 13 amino acids. V was cut by 1 base and J by 4 bases, with 6 bases left in between. The CDR3 loop is CASSLFLNQPQHF. The CDR3 DNA reads TGTGCCAGCAGCTTGTTCCTTAATCAGCCCCAGCATTTT.

The chain has TRBV5-1 and TRBJ1-1, with D perhaps matching TRBD1 (6 bases). The germline CDR1 and CDR2 sequences are SGHRS and YFSETQ. The V gene lost 0 bases and the J gene lost 0 bases, with 12 bases spanning the gap. The CDR3 covers 16 residues. CDR3: CASSLAGTRMNTEAFF. CDR3 coding DNA: TGCGCCAGCAGCTTGGCCGGGACACGGATGAACACTGAAGCTTTCTTT.

The CDR3 DNA reads TGTGCCAGCAGCTCGGGACAGCCTATATCCTACAATGAGCAGTTCTTC. Translation gives CASSSGQPISYNEQFF. The chain joins TRBV7-2 to TRBJ2-1; 7 nucleotides align to TRBD1. V trimming: 4 bases; J trimming: 1 base; junction bases outside the gene matches: 7. In germline, CDR1 is SGHTA, CDR2 FQGNSA. This CDR3 is 16 amino acids long.

The chain combines TRBV9 with TRBJ1-1, with a weak D call TRBD1 (6 bases). CDR1 SGDLS and CDR2 YYNGEE come from the germline V gene. The ends were cut back, 4 bases at V and 6 bases at J, with 13 bases in the middle. The CDR3 runs to 13 residues. CDR3 region: CASSYTGRSEAFF. In DNA, the CDR3 is TGTGCCAGCAGCTATACAGGGCGGTCTGAAGCTTTCTTT.

The chain recombines TRBV27 with TRBJ2-5, with 9 bases lining up with TRBD2. CDR1 is MNHEY and CDR2 is SMNVEV in the germline V gene (reference sequence). V was clipped by 10 bases and J by 5 bases; unmatched bases: 17. The CDR3 runs 16 residues. This CDR3 reads CATRFKAGGREETQYF. The CDR3 DNA reads TGTGCCACCCGTTTTAAGGCGGGGGGGCGGGAGGAGACCCAGTACTTC.

In its sample, this clone was seen a few times. V is TRBV18 and J is TRBJ1-6, with 11 bases that match TRBD1. The CDR3 is 15 residues long. Germline CDR1 KGHSH, CDR2 LQKENI. The trim removed 2 bases at V and 10 bases at J, leaving 4 bases unmatched. The CDR3 spells CASSPSGQGESPLHF. DNA for the CDR3: TGTGCCAGCTCACCATCGGGACAGGGGGAATCACCCCTCCACTTT. Variable domain in full (rest from reference TRBV18 and TRBJ1-6): NAGVMQNPRHLVRRRGQEARLRCSPMKGHSHVYWYRQLPEEGLKFMVYLQKENIIDESGMPKERFSAEFPKEGPSILRIQQVVRGDSAAYFCASSPSGQGESPLHFGNGTRLTVT.

The J gene is TRBJ1-1, the V gene TRBV6-5; 8 bases agree with TRBD1. Unmatched junction bases numbered 6, after V lost 5 bases and J lost 1 base. The CDR3 consists of 15 residues. Germline CDR1 MNHEY, CDR2 SVGAGI. The CDR3 bases are TGTGCCAGCAGTGGGAGGACAGGGTCGAACACTGAAGCTTTCTTT. Translation: CASSGRTGSNTEAFF.

The rearrangement uses TRBV5-1 and TRBJ2-1, with 14 nucleotides matching TRBD2. V shed 4 bases, J shed 12 bases, and the junction held 9 bases outside the gene matches. Germline V gene sequence: CDR1 SGHRS, CDR2 YFSETQ. The CDR3 runs 15 residues. CDR3 DNA: TGCGCCAGCAGCGGCGGGACTAGCGGGGGCATTGGGCAGTTCTTC. Its protein is CASSGGTSGGIGQFF.

The rearrangement joins TRBV2 to TRBJ1-5; tentative D call: TRBD1 (5 bases). Germline CDR1 and CDR2: SNHLY and FYNNEI. The CDR3 length is 15 residues. V was trimmed by 8 bases and J by 0 bases, leaving 14 bases between them. The CDR3 nucleotides are TGTGCCAGCTTCTTAGACAGAAATAGCAATCAGCCCCAGCATTTT. This gives the protein CASFLDRNSNQPQHF. The full variable domain, its missing parts supplied by reference TRBV2 and TRBJ1-5, is EPEVTQTPSHQVTQMGQEVILRCVPISNHLYFYWYRQILGQKVEFLVSFYNNEISEKSEIFDDQFSVERPDGSNFTLKIRSTKLEDSAMYFCASFLDRNSNQPQHFGDGTRLSIL.